These 23 T cell receptor beta chains originate from one sample sequenced in a study of T-cell reconstitution after alpha-beta-depleted transplantation in children. A library of TCRbeta sequences, prepared with unique molecular identifiers, was generated. Each CDR3 protein is one row after TCRdb ran MiXCR on the PCR reads. This sample has some 250,000 distinct CDR3 sequences, with around 12% found just once. The sample was PBMCs from the stem cell graft donor, taken from the stem cell graft. These receptors were obtained from a human donor who donated a stem cell graft to a child with acute lymphoblastic leukemia.

This clonotype was seen repeatedly, ten times or more. The chain is built from TRBV27 and TRBJ2-1; no definite D call. V shed 6 bases and J shed 11 bases, with 14 bases lying between them. Germline V lookup: CDR1 MNHEY, CDR2 SMNVEV (reference sequence). This CDR3 is built from 12 residues. This CDR3 is CASRDTGSKQFF. As DNA, the CDR3 is TGTGCCAGCAGGGATACCGGTAGTAAGCAGTTCTTC.

This clonotype has ten or more counts. The chain is built from TRBV20-1 and TRBJ2-7; no clear D. Germline values: CDR1 DFQATT, CDR2 SNEGSKA (reference sequence). The CDR3 sequence is 13 residues long. The V end lost 6 bases, the J end lost 2 bases, and 14 bases lay between the germline ends. The CDR3: CSANRRNAYEQYF. CDR3 coding DNA: TGCAGTGCGAACCGACGTAATGCCTACGAGCAGTACTTC.

This clonotype was seen many times. This chain joins TRBV3-1 and TRBJ2-4; 11 bases map to TRBD1. Germline CDR1 reads LGHDT; CDR2 reads YNNKEL (reference sequence). V was clipped by 4 bases and J by 3 bases; unmatched bases: 2. The CDR3 has 15 residues. CDR3 protein: CASSPGTGGKNIQYF. CDR3 sequence (DNA): TGTGCCAGCAGCCCAGGGACAGGGGGCAAAAACATTCAGTACTTC.

This clonotype appeared many times. The chain recombines TRBV5-6 with TRBJ2-4; 10 nucleotides agree with TRBD1. Looked up from germline, CDR1 is SGHDT and CDR2 is YYEEEE. The V segment lost 4 bases and the J segment 4 bases; nucleotides outside the gene matches: 2. The CDR3 loop spans 14 amino acids. CDR3 DNA sequence: TGTGCCAGCAGCATGGGACAGGGGAAAAACATTCAGTACTTC. This gives the protein CASSMGQGKNIQYF.

This clonotype appeared many times. The V call is TRBV20-1, the J call TRBJ1-2, with D hard to call. The germline gives CDR1 DFQATT, CDR2 SNEGSKA (reference sequence). The CDR3 contains 13 residues. Trimming took 5 bases from V and 2 from J, leaving 12 bases between them. Written as DNA, the CDR3 is TGCAGTGCTGCTAGGTCCCTAAACTATGGCTACACCTTC. Translated, it gives CSAARSLNYGYTF.

This clonotype came up many times. This chain joins TRBV29-1 and TRBJ2-5; a possible D gene is TRBD1 (6 bases). CDR3 length: 16 amino acids. V dropped 4 bases and J dropped 4 bases, with 22 bases sitting between them. Germline CDR1 SQVTM, CDR2 ANQGSEA. CDR3 loop: CSVVFRGKPPRETQYF. The DNA of the CDR3 is TGCAGCGTTGTTTTTAGGGGGAAGCCTCCCAGAGAGACCCAGTACTTC. Using reference TRBV29-1 and TRBJ2-5 for the parts outside the CDR3, the full variable domain is SAVISQKPSRDICQRGTSLTIQCQVDSQVTMMFWYRQQPGQSLTLIATANQGSEATYESGFVIDKFPISRPNLTFSTLTVSNMSPEDSSIYLCSVVFRGKPPRETQYFGPGTRLLVL.

This clonotype has ten or more counts. This chain joins TRBV18 and TRBJ1-1; maybe TRBD1 (5 bases). The CDR3 consists of 14 residues. Trimming took 4 bases from V and 3 from J, leaving 12 bases between them. Looked up from germline, CDR1 is KGHSH and CDR2 is LQKENI. The CDR3 loop is CASSQVGRDTEAFF. The CDR3 coding sequence is TGTGCCAGCTCACAAGTGGGGCGCGACACTGAAGCTTTCTTT.

A word on this clonotype: A much larger clone sits a single nucleotide away, making a read error possible. Since the CDR3 does not end with the conserved phenylalanine or tryptophan, this likely comes from a read error. This sequence joins TRBV5-1 and TRBJ1-6, with unresolved D. This CDR3 spans 15 amino acids. Germline V gene lookup returns CDR1 SGHRS and CDR2 YFSETQ. V dropped 4 bases and J dropped 7 bases, with 15 bases sitting between them. CDR3 DNA sequence: TGCGCCAGCAGCCCGGTCGTGGGATCGAATTCACCCCTCCACTTG. Amino acid sequence: CASSPVVGSNSPLHL.

The chain is built from TRBV23-1 and TRBJ2-3, with D maybe TRBD2 (6 bases). TRBV23-1 is known as an ORF, though its function is uncertain. V gave up 0 bases and J gave up 4 bases, with 23 bases separating them. The CDR3 covers 19 residues. The CDR3 protein is CASSQSWGVLGRFADTQYF. In DNA form, the CDR3 reads TGCGCCAGCAGTCAATCCTGGGGCGTATTGGGGAGGTTCGCAGATACGCAGTATTTT.

Ten or more counts support this clonotype. This CDR3 is CASSSSYQPQHF. The CDR3 DNA reads as TGTGCCAGCAGTTCATCTTATCAGCCCCAGCATTTT. V gene TRBV28 combines with J gene TRBJ1-5, with D unclear. Germline V gene sequence: CDR1 MDHEN, CDR2 SYDVKM. Trimming stripped 4 bases from V and 5 bases from J, with 6 bases between. The CDR3 totals 12 residues.

This clonotype was found a few times. V and J are TRBV24-1 and TRBJ2-1; TRBD1 matches at 9 bases. J lost 3 bases, V lost 4 bases, and 3 bases had no gene match. Germline CDR1 KGHDR, CDR2 SFDVKD. The CDR3 sequence is 15 residues long. This chain's CDR3 is CATSDVGQGYNEQFF. In nucleotides, the CDR3 is TGTGCCACCAGTGACGTGGGACAGGGCTACAATGAGCAGTTCTTC.

This clonotype was observed many times. This chain joins TRBV20-1 and TRBJ2-7, with D unresolved. This CDR3 has 13 amino acids. CDR1 and CDR2 from the germline V gene are DFQATT and SNEGSKA (reference sequence). The V end was cut by 6 bases, the J end by 1 base, with 13 bases between. The CDR3: CSARSQSSYEQYF. The DNA of the CDR3 is TGCAGTGCCCGGTCCCAGTCGTCCTACGAGCAGTACTTC.

This clonotype was seen at least ten times. This CDR3 is CASNVDDPAITGELFF. CDR3 bases: TGTGCCAGCAACGTTGACGACCCGGCGATCACCGGGGAGCTGTTTTTT. The V gene is TRBV6-5, the J gene TRBJ2-2; D is unclear. CDR3 size: 16 residues. Germline V gene data show CDR1 as MNHEY and CDR2 as SVGAGI. Between the trimmed V and J ends, which lost 7 bases and 4 bases, there was a span of 19 bases.

This chain links TRBV30 with TRBJ1-1; D gene uncertain. CDR3 length: 19 amino acids. V lost 5 bases to trimming and J lost 0 bases, with 28 bases between them. CDR1 and CDR2 (germline): GTSNPN, SVGIG (reference sequence). The CDR3 spells CAWERAAAEVGSVNTEAFF. The CDR3 DNA follows: TGTGCCTGGGAAAGGGCTGCCGCCGAGGTCGGTTCGGTGAACACTGAAGCTTTCTTT.

This clonotype was counted many times. The chain combines TRBV4-2 with TRBJ2-1; 7 nucleotides match TRBD2. This CDR3 is 15 amino acids long. Germline V gives CDR1 LGHNA, CDR2 YNFKEQ. V lost 6 bases, J lost 4 bases, and 9 bases stayed unmatched. Written as DNA, the CDR3 is TGTGCCAGCAGGCGGGGAGGGCCTGAGTACAATGAGCAGTTCTTC. Protein sequence: CASRRGGPEYNEQFF.

This clonotype was found many times. The chain uses TRBV7-2 and TRBJ1-1; D is undetermined. The germline V gene encodes CDR1 SGHTA and CDR2 FQGNSA. The CDR3 is 13 residues long. V dropped 5 bases and J dropped 5 bases, with 12 bases sitting between them. CDR3 DNA: TGTGCCAGCAGCCCAATCCGAGGGACTGAAGCTTTCTTT. Its protein is CASSPIRGTEAFF.

Ten or more counts support this clonotype. This sequence joins TRBV5-1 and TRBJ1-1; D is undetermined. CDR1 SGHRS and CDR2 YFSETQ come from the germline V gene. V lost 0 bases, J lost 1 base, and 7 bases lay in between. There are 14 residues in the CDR3. The CDR3 DNA reads as TGCGCCAGCAGCTTGGGACCTTCGAACACTGAAGCTTTCTTT. The encoded protein is CASSLGPSNTEAFF.

Many counts were recorded for this clonotype. V and J are TRBV10-3 and TRBJ2-7; weak D call: TRBD2 (7 bases). The germline CDR1 and CDR2 sequences are ENHRY and SYGVKD. V lost 11 bases and J lost 6, with 14 bases in between. The CDR3 is made up of 11 amino acids. The CDR3 coding sequence is TGTGCCGCCCGGAGGGGGGGCGAGCAGTACTTC. It is translated as CAARRGGEQYF.

This clonotype came up many times. Compared with germline, one end of the junction differs, possibly owing to a read error. The V call is TRBV7-9, the J call TRBJ2-2; no clear D. The length of the CDR3 is 14 residues. Germline CDR1 is SEHNR and CDR2 is FQNEAQ (reference sequence). This CDR3 is CASTLAGNTGELFF. CDR3 sequence (DNA): TGTGCCAGCACCTTAGCAGGGAACACCGGGGAGCTGTTTTTT.

This clonotype was counted ten times or more. This rearrangement joins TRBV9 to TRBJ2-1; tentative D call: TRBD1 (6 bases). V lost 3 bases to trimming and J lost 6 bases, with 19 bases between them. Per the germline V gene, CDR1 is SGDLS and CDR2 is YYNGEE. This CDR3 is 16 amino acids long. The CDR3 protein is CASSGGTTLKINEQFF. The CDR3 DNA reads TGTGCCAGCAGCGGAGGGACAACGCTGAAAATCAATGAGCAGTTCTTC.

This clonotype was detected a few times. The gene calls are TRBV19 and TRBJ2-1; D might be TRBD1 or TRBD2, each matching 5 bases. Germline CDR1 is LNHDA and CDR2 is SQIVND (reference sequence). The CDR3 extends over 17 amino acids. V shed 4 bases and J shed 4 bases, with 20 bases lying between them. CDR3 in amino acids: CASSSPPPGASYNEQFF. Here the CDR3 DNA reads TGTGCCAGTAGTAGTCCCCCCCCCGGGGCCTCATACAATGAGCAGTTCTTC.

V usage is TRBV10-3 and J usage is TRBJ1-2; the D is unclear. The CDR3 length is 14 residues. Germline-derived CDR1 and CDR2 are ENHRY and SYGVKD. V was cut by 0 bases and J by 6 bases, with 11 bases left in between. The CDR3 sequence: CAISESAVRDGYTF. CDR3 bases: TGTGCCATCAGTGAGTCGGCAGTCCGGGATGGCTACACCTTC.

The chain combines TRBV19 with TRBJ1-5, with a weak D call TRBD1 (5 bases). The V gene's germline CDR1 is LNHDA and CDR2 SQIVND (reference sequence). This CDR3 region has 17 residues. Trimming stripped 5 bases from V and 2 bases from J, with 19 bases between. CDR3 residues: CASSATRAPRGNQPQHF. CDR3 DNA sequence: TGTGCCAGTAGTGCGACCAGGGCCCCGAGGGGCAATCAGCCCCAGCATTTT.